The following is a T cell receptor beta chain sequence with its context. Its target is unknown. These data come from a study of cytomegalovirus exposure and HLA in healthy donors. Study-wide points: Three of the chains that were CMV-associated were confirmed in vitro to be specific for CMV antigens.

TCRdb's copy holds only in-frame clones and misses some; the assay was immunoSEQ multiplex PCR. The sample carries approximately 270,000 clones, roughly 87% recorded once. Deletions cut 0 bases from V and 0 bases from J, with 10 bases between. Germline V gives CDR1 SGDLS, CDR2 YYNGEE. This CDR3 comprises 17 residues. The sequencing input was PBMCs. The receptor was isolated from a man younger than 35 in good health and CMV-seropositive. The chain uses TRBV9 and TRBJ2-6, with D unresolved. The CDR3 region is CASSVASRYSGANVLTF. The CDR3 DNA follows: TGTGCCAGCAGCGTAGCTTCGCGATACTCTGGGGCCAACGTCCTGACTTTC.